The present TCR beta chain was sequenced within a study of T cells in women clearing cervical HPV infection (dated by TCRdb to the late 2010s). Regarding the complete study: The cases were 25 to 30 women with histologically confirmed HPV16-related CIN3 or worse, and 2 of these cases were invasive cancers. Five blinded duplicates per group were added as quality controls, so that some 60 samples were obtained: 50 or so participants and some 10 replicates. Cases and controls were matched on year of sample collection and on age within five years. In the parent cohort, some 10,000 women aged 18 or older were enrolled in Guanacaste, Costa Rica, during about 1992 to 1994 and were followed for six to seven years. Cases had a median age of about 34 years and controls had a median age of around 41, with no significant differences in baseline characteristics. The roughly 27 controls were women who cleared a single incident HPV16 infection within 12 months without developing precancer or cancer. Blood from cases was collected at the visit at which the lesion was first identified, whereas blood from controls was collected once infection was no longer detected. Nested within Costa Rica's Guanacaste HPV Natural History Study, an exploratory proof-of-principle case-control study compared TCR repertoires across cervical HPV16 outcomes. Since HLA typing was available for only a few women, HLA type could not be ruled out as a confounder. For cases, the median interval between lesion detection and blood sampling was about 160 days, with an interquartile range of roughly 90 to 200 days.

Every participant had a single incident cervical HPV16 infection, and women with prevalent HPV16 infections were excluded. Cervical HPV DNA was detected by MY09/MY11 PCR and genotyped by dot-blot hybridization. About 15 mL of heparinized blood were centrifuged, and the buffy coat was aliquoted, frozen at -30°C, then stored at -80°C. Genomic DNA was extracted from buffy coat specimens using QIAGEN kits. The immunoSEQ assay used multiplex PCR to amplify TCR beta CDR3 regions from an average of roughly 1.2 ug of genomic DNA per sample. The assay corrected primer bias using a complete synthetic TCR repertoire to establish an amplification baseline. The amplicons were sequenced on the Illumina platform. On the study's bioinformatics: Sequences were error-corrected by clustering with frequency ratios and a modified nearest-neighbor algorithm and were then analyzed in the immunoSEQ Analyzer with IMGT gene definitions. At each rarefaction depth, TCR richness and evenness were averaged over 20 rarefaction repeats, and samples with fewer sequences than the depth were excluded. Wilcoxon rank sum tests with FDR correction were used to compare V, D and J gene relative abundances between the groups. In the blinded duplicates, the intraclass correlation was just under 97% for TCR richness and averaged about 80% across 66 gene segments. As stored in TCRdb, this immuneACCESS dataset retains in-frame rearrangements with V and J assigned. A fraction of the clones does not appear; measured against another copy, unresolved V genes explain less than half of the discrepancy, and the remainder lacks a known reason. V, J and clone size derive from that table, while D and trimming were established from the DNA sequence. The table kept for this sample lists about 20,000 clones. Under 5.5% of the sample is held by the ten biggest clonotypes.

What the authors observed across the whole study: T-cell numbers per sample were unknown, so richness differences could reflect varying T-cell content rather than repertoire biology. The cross-sectional design could not show whether the associations came before the infection or were a result of it, and neither effector/memory subsets nor HPV-specific T cells were isolated. TCR repertoire richness was significantly higher in CIN3+ cases than in controls across sequencing depths, while evenness did not differ. Lower TRBV6-7 relative abundance was observed in cases than in controls (around 0.1% versus 0.15%; Bonferroni P = 0.0008). Random forest classifiers combining richness and V gene abundances distinguished cases from controls with an estimated AUC of around 0.79.

Regarding this clone: Its antigen specificity is not known. The read falls 3 residues short of the CDR3 end, and the missing part is taken from the germline J gene.

There are 16 amino acids in the CDR3, from cysteine to phenylalanine inclusive. Sequencing covers 39 bases of the CDR3, shown here with the frame starting at base 1. V gives up 0 bases and J gives up 5 bases, and the segment between their germline ends measures 18 bases. CDR1 and CDR2 (GTSNPN, SVGIG) derive from the germline V gene (reference sequence). This TCR came from a woman between 18 and 70 years old with a cervical HPV16 infection that either progressed to CIN3+ or cleared (not recorded which). The V gene is TRBV30 and the J gene is TRBJ2-3; the D gene is possibly TRBD2, with 5 bases matching. Sequencing was carried out using blood buffy coat. The CDR3 protein: CAWSVGLRVRIDTQYF. The CDR3 DNA, read in part, is TGTGCCTGGAGTGTAGGGTTGCGGGTGAGGATAGATACG.